These 12 T cell receptor beta chains were all obtained from the same sample, sequenced in a study of T cell repertoires in cytomegalovirus infection. The antigens for these receptors are not known. TCRdb recomputed calls from the reads with MiXCR, one row per CDR3 protein. In the table there are over 250,000 distinct CDR3 sequences, 20% to 25% of which are singletons. Sequenced material: cultured PBMCs, taken from culture after CMV antigen stimulation. The receptors were gathered from a human donor in good health (CMV status not recorded). Some clones in this sample may be carry-over from other donors' samples.

This clonotype was seen a few times. The CDR3 spells CSARDLAGRTDTQYF. The CDR3 region has the DNA TGCAGTGCTAGAGACCTAGCGGGGCGCACAGATACGCAGTATTTT. V gene TRBV20-1 combines with J gene TRBJ2-3; 9 bases map to TRBD2. Germline values: CDR1 DFQATT, CDR2 SNEGSKA (reference sequence). The ends lost 0 bases at V and 1 base at J; junction bases unmatched: 2. The CDR3 is 15 amino acids.

This clonotype was found a few times. This chain connects TRBV20-1 to TRBJ2-2; 11 bases line up with TRBD2. Germline V CDR1 and CDR2: DFQATT, SNEGSKA (reference sequence). The CDR3 is 15 residues long. After removal of 5 bases from V and 1 base from J, the junction contained 3 bases not matched to a gene. The CDR3: CSAGGTSGNTGELFF. The CDR3, as DNA: TGCAGTGCTGGGGGGACTAGCGGGAACACCGGGGAGCTGTTTTTT.

The sample holds a few counts of this clonotype. This rearrangement joins TRBV19 to TRBJ1-1; maybe TRBD1 (5 bases). This CDR3 is 14 amino acids long. Germline CDR1 is LNHDA and CDR2 is SQIVND (reference sequence). Trimming pared 0 bases from V and 3 bases from J, leaving 8 bases between. CDR3 amino acids: CASSIEGQYTEAFF. CDR3 bases: TGTGCCAGTAGTATAGAGGGGCAATACACTGAAGCTTTCTTT.

The V and J genes are TRBV9 and TRBJ2-5; 7 bases are shared with TRBD1. The V gene end was trimmed by 4 bases and the J gene end by 2 bases; junction bases not matched to a gene: 11. Germline V gene data show CDR1 as SGDLS and CDR2 as YYNGEE. This CDR3 comprises 16 residues. CDR3 protein: CASSLRTGRGQETQYF. The CDR3 bases are TGTGCCAGCAGCCTAAGGACAGGAAGGGGTCAAGAGACCCAGTACTTC. Full variable domain (remainder filled in from reference TRBV9 and TRBJ2-5): DSGVTQTPKHLITATGQRVTLRCSPRSGDLSVYWYQQSLDQGLQFLIQYYNGEERAKGNILERFSAQQFPDLHSELNLSSLELGDSALYFCASSLRTGRGQETQYFGPGTRLLVL.

The V and J genes are TRBV19 and TRBJ2-1; D perhaps matches TRBD2 (5 bases). The CDR3 is 16 residues long. With 5 bases removed from V and 0 bases from J, the gap between germline ends came to 14 bases. In germline, CDR1 is LNHDA, CDR2 SQIVND (reference sequence). The CDR3 protein is CASSLDEGGSYNEQFF. For the CDR3, the DNA is TGTGCCAGTAGTTTGGACGAGGGTGGCTCCTACAATGAGCAGTTCTTC.

In this sample, this clonotype turned up many times. This sequence joins TRBV19 and TRBJ2-1; D not resolved. The length of the CDR3 is 13 residues. Germline V CDR1 and CDR2: LNHDA, SQIVND (reference sequence). V was shortened by 1 base and J by 9 bases, with 10 bases between the two germline ends. The CDR3 DNA sequence: TGTGCCAGTAGTATAGGCTCACTCGTTGAGCAGTTCTTC. Residues: CASSIGSLVEQFF.

V usage is TRBV12-3 or TRBV12-4 and J usage is TRBJ2-3, with 7 bases matching TRBD1. This CDR3 is 15 amino acids long. V was pared by 6 bases and J by 1 base, with 7 bases of the junction left unmatched. CDR3 bases: TGTGCCAGCAGACAACAGGGGCTGGGCACAGATACGCAGTATTTT. Translating it yields CASRQQGLGTDTQYF.

This clonotype was recorded at least ten times. The V gene is TRBV7-2, the J gene TRBJ2-3, with a tentative D call TRBD1 (6 bases). Trimming removed 5 bases at V and 4 bases at J, with 16 bases between. Germline assignment: CDR1 SGHTA and CDR2 FQGNSA. This CDR3 has 15 residues. CDR3 in amino acids: CASSPGQRVPDTQYF. The CDR3 DNA reads as TGTGCCAGCAGCCCAGGACAGAGGGTACCAGATACGCAGTATTTT.

This sequence joins TRBV25-1 and TRBJ1-5; 11 bases agree with TRBD1. The ends lost 2 bases at V and 0 bases at J; junction bases unmatched: 0. Looked up from germline, CDR1 is MGHDK and CDR2 is SYGVNS. CDR3 length equals 16 residues. The CDR3 DNA reads as TGTGCCAGCAGTGAAGGACAGGGGGCTAGCAATCAGCCCCAGCATTTT. Encoded protein: CASSEGQGASNQPQHF.

This clonotype was seen ten or more times. This sequence joins TRBV7-2 and TRBJ1-6; D may be TRBD1 (5 bases). V lost 2 bases and J 7 bases, leaving 15 bases between the germline ends. The CDR3 length is 16 residues. The germline V gene encodes CDR1 SGHTA and CDR2 FQGNSA. The CDR3 bases are TGTGCCAGCAGCTTAAACGGGGGGGGAAGGAATTCACCCCTCCACTTT. Amino acid sequence: CASSLNGGGRNSPLHF. Variable domain in full (rest from reference TRBV7-2 and TRBJ1-6): GAGVSQSPSNKVTEKGKDVELRCDPISGHTALYWYRQSLGQGLEFLIYFQGNSAPDKSGLPSDRFSAERTGGSVSTLTIQRTQQEDSAVYLCASSLNGGGRNSPLHFGNGTRLTVT.

The J gene is TRBJ2-7, the V gene TRBV7-6, with D possibly being TRBD1 or TRBD2 (5 bases each). V shed 2 bases and J shed 3 bases, with 14 bases lying between them. The germline V gene encodes CDR1 SGHVS and CDR2 FNYEAQ. The CDR3 sequence is 15 residues long. The chain's CDR3 is CASSLNGTAHYEQYV. For the CDR3, the DNA is TGTGCCAGCAGCTTAAACGGGACGGCCCACTACGAGCAGTACGTC.

V and J are TRBV5-5 and TRBJ1-5; D is unresolved. In germline, CDR1 is SGHKS, CDR2 YYEKEE (reference sequence). The V end was cut by 5 bases, the J end by 0 bases, with 12 bases between. The CDR3 extends over 15 amino acids. CDR3 DNA: TGTGCCAGCAGGGGAGGGATTTATAGCAATCAGCCCCAGCATTTT. Translating it yields CASRGGIYSNQPQHF.